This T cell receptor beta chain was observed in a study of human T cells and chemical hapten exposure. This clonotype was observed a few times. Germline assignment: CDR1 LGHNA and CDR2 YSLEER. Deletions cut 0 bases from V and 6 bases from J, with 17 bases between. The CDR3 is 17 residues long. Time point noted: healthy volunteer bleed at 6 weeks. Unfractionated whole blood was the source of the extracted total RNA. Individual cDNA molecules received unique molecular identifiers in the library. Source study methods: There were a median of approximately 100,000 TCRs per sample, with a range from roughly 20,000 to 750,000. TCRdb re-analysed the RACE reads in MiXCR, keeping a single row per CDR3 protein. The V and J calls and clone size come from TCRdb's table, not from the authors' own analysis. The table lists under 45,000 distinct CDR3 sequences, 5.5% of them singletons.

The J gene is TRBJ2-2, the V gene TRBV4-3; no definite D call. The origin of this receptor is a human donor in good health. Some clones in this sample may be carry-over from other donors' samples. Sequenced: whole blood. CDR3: CASSQDPRRYYAGELFF. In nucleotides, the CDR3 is TGCGCCAGCAGCCAAGATCCGAGGAGATACTACGCCGGGGAGCTGTTTTTT.